The 10 T cell receptor beta chains below all came from one sample that was sequenced in a study of blood T cell repertoires in COVID-19. Here immunoSEQ multiplex PCR was the method, and the copy in TCRdb shows in-frame clones only, minus some. The data contain about 250,000 clones, roughly 85% of them singletons. The sequencing input was PBMCs or T cells enriched from blood (not recorded which). All receptors derive from a woman between 45 and 65 years old with acute COVID-19.

This chain links TRBV7-9 with TRBJ1-4; D is undetermined. CDR3 size: 14 residues. Trimming stripped 5 bases from V and 7 bases from J, with 14 bases between. Germline CDR1 is SEHNR and CDR2 is FQNEAQ (reference sequence). CDR3 sequence: CASSRGIDAEKLFF. In DNA form, the CDR3 reads TGTGCCAGCAGCCGCGGGATTGACGCTGAAAAACTGTTTTTT.

The V and J genes are TRBV18 and TRBJ1-5; possibly TRBD1 for D (5 bases). The V gene lost 2 bases and the J gene lost 0 bases, with 14 bases spanning the gap. Germline V CDR1 and CDR2: KGHSH, LQKENI. The length of the CDR3 is 17 residues. CDR3: CASSPSKGLNSNQPQHF. The DNA for the CDR3 is TGTGCCAGCTCACCAAGTAAGGGGTTGAATAGCAATCAGCCCCAGCATTTT. The full variable domain, rest sourced from reference TRBV18 and TRBJ1-5, is NAGVMQNPRHLVRRRGQEARLRCSPMKGHSHVYWYRQLPEEGLKFMVYLQKENIIDESGMPKERFSAEFPKEGPSILRIQQVVRGDSAAYFCASSPSKGLNSNQPQHFGDGTRLSIL.

The rearrangement uses TRBV18 and TRBJ2-5, with 8 nucleotides matching TRBD2. The CDR3 is 16 residues long. From germline, CDR1 is KGHSH and CDR2 LQKENI. V shed 1 base, J shed 4 bases, and the junction held 8 bases outside the gene matches. For the CDR3, the DNA is TGTGCCAGCTCACCACTACCCTCAGCGGGGGTAGAGACCCAGTACTTC. Translation gives CASSPLPSAGVETQYF.

V and J are TRBV27 and TRBJ2-1, with 7 bases lining up with TRBD2. After removal of 6 bases from V and 3 bases from J, the junction contained 11 bases not matched to a gene. The CDR3 is 16 amino acids. CDR1 and CDR2 (germline): MNHEY, SMNVEV (reference sequence). CDR3 coding DNA: TGTGCCAGCAGGCCCTTTCTAGCGGCCCTCTACAATGAGCAGTTCTTC. It yields the protein CASRPFLAALYNEQFF.

This clone was detected a few times. V is TRBV29-1 and J is TRBJ1-2; the match to TRBD1 covers 8 bases. The germline gives CDR1 SQVTM, CDR2 ANQGSEA. This CDR3 is 13 amino acids long. V lost 5 bases and J lost 4; bases outside the gene matches: 6. CDR3 loop: CSVKGQDLYGYTF. The CDR3 DNA follows: TGCAGCGTTAAGGGACAGGACCTCTATGGCTACACCTTC. The full variable domain, its missing parts supplied by reference TRBV29-1 and TRBJ1-2, is SAVISQKPSRDICQRGTSLTIQCQVDSQVTMMFWYRQQPGQSLTLIATANQGSEATYESGFVIDKFPISRPNLTFSTLTVSNMSPEDSSIYLCSVKGQDLYGYTFGSGTRLTVV.

The gene calls are TRBV5-1 and TRBJ1-2; D remains ambiguous. Germline values: CDR1 SGHRS, CDR2 YFSETQ. The V gene lost 0 bases and the J gene lost 6 bases, with 9 bases spanning the gap. CDR3 length: 13 amino acids. The CDR3 loop is CASSLDGEDGYTF. CDR3 DNA: TGCGCCAGCAGCTTGGACGGGGAAGATGGCTACACCTTC.

V usage is TRBV18 and J usage is TRBJ1-4; 7 bases fit TRBD1. This CDR3 comprises 12 residues. Germline CDR1 KGHSH, CDR2 LQKENI. V dropped 3 bases and J dropped 10; count of bases not matched to a gene: 2. The CDR3 loop is CASSPQGGKLFF. The CDR3 DNA reads TGTGCCAGCTCACCCCAGGGGGGAAAACTGTTTTTT.

The chain recombines TRBV4-1 with TRBJ1-6; D gene ambiguous. The CDR3 is made up of 14 amino acids. CDR1 and CDR2 (germline): MGHRA, YSYEKL. Trimming took 4 bases from V and 13 from J, leaving 17 bases between them. The CDR3 loop reads CASSPRGSAGPLHF. The CDR3 nucleotides are TGCGCCAGCAGCCCAAGAGGGTCAGCGGGGCCCCTCCACTTT.

This clone was counted a few times. The chain couples TRBV1 to TRBJ2-2; the table calls TRBD1, which could not be checked here. TRBV1 is termed a pseudogene. CDR3 length: 18 residues. This chain's CDR3 is CTSSPKIPGQGRTGELFF. The CDR3, as DNA: TGCACCAGCAGCCCTAAGATCCCGGGACAGGGGAGGACCGGGGAGCTGTTTTTT.

Note on this clone: Sequence at one end of the junction differs from germline and may be a read error. The chain carries TRBV5-1 and TRBJ1-4; 8 bases match TRBD1. CDR1 is SGHRS and CDR2 is YFSETQ in the germline V gene. The length of the CDR3 is 14 residues. CDR3 sequence (DNA): TGCGCCAGCAGCCCGGACAGGGAAGGAGAAAGACTGTTTTTT. Encoded protein: CASSPDREGERLFF.